The source of this TCR beta chain is a study of OX40 agonist ivuxolimab in advanced cancers. Study overall: The patients received agonistic anti-OX40 (CD134) antibody ivuxolimab. The mean age was approximately 60 years, ranging from 23 to 79, with around four fifths of participants male.

Germline V lookup: CDR1 SEHNR, CDR2 FQNEAQ (reference sequence). CDR3 size: 15 residues. The ends were cut back, 2 bases at V and 3 bases at J, with 13 bases in the middle. In regard to this clone: What it recognizes is unknown.

Method: immunoSEQ multiplex PCR; TCRdb's copy keeps in-frame clones and lacks some. The sample has about 83,000 clones; around 90% are singletons. Regarding the study as a whole: CD4+ and CD8+ T cells in blood underwent clonal expansion by week 6 at 0.1 to 3.0 mg/kg. The 0.1-3.0 mg/kg partial responders had among the lowest clonal expansion.

This chain links TRBV7-9 with TRBJ1-1; D might be TRBD1 (6 bases). The sequences come from CD4+ or CD8+ T cells sorted from blood, collected in a trial of the OX40 agonist ivuxolimab. The TCR originated in an adult with an advanced solid tumor such as melanoma, head and neck, liver or kidney cancer. The chain's CDR3 is CASSLPPGADTEAFF. The CDR3 nucleotides read TGTGCCAGCAGCTTACCCCCGGGGGCAGACACTGAAGCTTTCTTT.